Listed below are T cell receptor beta chains from one sample, sequenced in a study of T cell changes during pregnancy in multiple sclerosis. TCRdb keeps only in-frame clones here, not all; method: immunoSEQ multiplex PCR. Of 70,000 to 95,000 clones in the sample, just over 90% were seen once. The material was peripheral blood, obtained in the second trimester of pregnancy. These TCRs come from a female donor in good health, enrolled as a control in a pregnancy study. Both conserved end residues are part of each CDR3. The D gene is left open where the match is weak. Expanded clones are given a class, and other clones once, few, many or no size at all.

v_gene,d_gene,abundance,j_gene,CDR3aa,CDR3nt
TRBV5-1,TRBD2,-,TRBJ2-3,CASSFGLAGGDTSTDTQYF,TGCGCCAGCAGCTTCGGACTAGCGGGGGGGGATACTAGCACAGATACGCAGTATTTT
TRBV2,TRBD1,-,TRBJ1-5,CASTRGRGNNQPQHF,TGTGCCAGCACCAGGGGGCGCGGGAACAATCAGCCCCAGCATTTT
TRBV27,TRBD1,few,TRBJ1-6,CASSQTGGVGSPLHF,TGTGCCAGCAGTCAGACAGGGGGCGTAGGTTCACCCCTCCACTTT
TRBV7-2,TRBD2,-,TRBJ2-3,CASRRQGLAGANTDTQYF,TGTGCCAGCAGGCGTCAGGGACTAGCGGGGGCCAACACAGATACGCAGTATTTT
TRBV5-5,-,-,TRBJ2-1,CASNRERTDEQFF,TGTGCCAGCAACAGGGAAAGGACGGATGAGCAGTTCTTC
TRBV29-1,-,-,TRBJ1-3,CSVATTASGNTIYF,TGCAGCGTTGCGACGACAGCCTCTGGAAACACCATATATTTT
TRBV5-1,-,-,TRBJ2-2,CASSLAGGYTGELFF,TGCGCCAGCAGCTTGGCTGGGGGGTACACCGGGGAGCTGTTTTTT
TRBV21-1,-,-,TRBJ2-4,CASSLLLRGAGGPWNIQYF,TGTGCCAGCAGCCTCCTTTTAAGAGGAGCGGGGGGGCCTTGGAACATTCAGTACTTC
TRBV6-1,-,-,TRBJ2-2,CASRPDTNTGELFF,TGTGCCAGCAGACCCGACACGAACACCGGGGAGCTGTTTTTT
TRBV18,-,once,TRBJ1-3,CASSPPRGGGNTIYF,TGTGCCAGCTCACCACCGCGGGGAGGAGGAAACACCATATATTTT
TRBV4-3,-,-,TRBJ1-2,CASSQDKPVYGYTF,TGCGCCAGCAGCCAAGATAAGCCGGTCTATGGCTACACCTTC
TRBV5-1,TRBD1,-,TRBJ1-1,CASSLEGAERAFF,TGCGCCAGCAGCTTGGAGGGGGCGGAGAGAGCTTTCTTT
TRBV29-1,TRBD1,-,TRBJ1-1,CSGVTGGEGTEAFF,TGCAGCGGGGTTACAGGGGGCGAGGGCACTGAAGCTTTCTTT
TRBV10-2,-,-,TRBJ2-2,CASSLSQAGELFF,TGCGCCAGCAGCCTCAGTCAAGCCGGGGAGCTGTTTTTT
TRBV11-2,TRBD1,-,TRBJ2-1,CASSLALTGEGEQFF,TGTGCCAGCAGCTTGGCTCTTACAGGGGAAGGTGAGCAGTTCTTC
TRBV5-5,-,-,TRBJ2-7,CASSSGGYYEQYF,TGTGCCAGCAGCTCTGGCGGATACTACGAGCAGTACTTC
TRBV28,-,-,TRBJ1-2,CASSLGAGLSYGYTF,TGTGCCAGCAGTTTGGGGGCCGGATTAAGCTATGGCTACACCTTC
TRBV28,-,-,TRBJ2-7,CASRAPGGSYEQYF,TGTGCCAGCAGAGCCCCCGGGGGCTCCTACGAGCAGTACTTC
TRBV5-5,-,-,TRBJ1-5,CASSLWQGSNQPQHF,TGTGCCAGCAGCTTGTGGCAGGGAAGCAATCAGCCCCAGCATTTT
TRBV5-1,-,-,TRBJ2-3,CASSPTFGTDTQYF,TGCGCCAGCAGCCCAACTTTCGGCACAGATACGCAGTATTTT
TRBV4-3,-,-,TRBJ1-2,CASSQDPGWNYGYTF,TGCGCCAGCAGCCAAGATCCGGGATGGAACTATGGCTACACCTTC
TRBV10-3,TRBD1,-,TRBJ1-2,CAISGTGLSYGYTF,TGTGCCATCAGTGGGACAGGGCTTTCCTATGGCTACACCTTC
TRBV16,-,few,TRBJ1-6,CASSQSEFTPLHF,TGTGCCAGCAGCCAATCTGAGTTCACACCCCTCCACTTT
TRBV30,TRBD1,-,TRBJ1-1,CAWSALSDRVFEWTEAFF,TGTGCCTGGAGTGCCCTATCCGACAGGGTTTTCGAATGGACTGAAGCTTTCTTT
TRBV29-1,TRBD1,-,TRBJ2-7,CSARSTGSYEQYF,TGCAGCGCCCGATCGACAGGGTCCTACGAGCAGTACTTC
TRBV5-4,TRBD1,once,TRBJ1-2,CASSLVGTVNGYTF,TGTGCCAGCAGCTTGGTTGGGACAGTCAATGGCTACACCTTC